The entry that follows covers one T cell receptor (beta chain) sequence. Its target is unknown. Unmatched junction bases numbered 5, after V lost 3 bases and J lost 4 bases. This CDR3 has 16 amino acids. Per the germline V gene, CDR1 is LNHDA and CDR2 is SQIVND (reference sequence). Sequencing was performed with immunoSEQ multiplex PCR; in TCRdb, only in-frame clones are kept and a portion is missing. Of approximately 180,000 clones in the sample, around 94% were seen once. The data originate from a study of T cell responses to AZD1222 COVID-19 vaccine. Study-level findings and limits: Spike-specific TCRs gained breadth and depth after people received two AZD1222 doses.

The origin of this receptor is an adult in good health. Sequences were derived from peripheral blood, sampled on day 0 of AZD1222 vaccination. The chain links TRBV19 to TRBJ2-2; TRBD2 matches 10 bases. CDR3 amino acids: CASSIGLAVPTGELFF. CDR3 sequence (DNA): TGTGCCAGTAGTATTGGACTAGCGGTGCCCACCGGGGAGCTGTTTTTT.